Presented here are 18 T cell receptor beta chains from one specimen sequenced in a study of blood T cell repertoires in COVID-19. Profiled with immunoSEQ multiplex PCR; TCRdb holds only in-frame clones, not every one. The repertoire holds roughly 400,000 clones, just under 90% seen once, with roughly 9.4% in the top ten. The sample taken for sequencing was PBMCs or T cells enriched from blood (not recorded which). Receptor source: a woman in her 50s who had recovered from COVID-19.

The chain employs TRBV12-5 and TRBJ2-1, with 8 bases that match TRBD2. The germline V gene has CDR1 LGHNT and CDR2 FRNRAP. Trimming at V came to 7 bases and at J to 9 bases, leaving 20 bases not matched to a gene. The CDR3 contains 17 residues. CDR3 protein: CASAPTTGTSRDGEQFF. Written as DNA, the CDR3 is TGTGCTAGTGCTCCAACAACCGGGACTAGTCGTGATGGTGAGCAGTTCTTC.

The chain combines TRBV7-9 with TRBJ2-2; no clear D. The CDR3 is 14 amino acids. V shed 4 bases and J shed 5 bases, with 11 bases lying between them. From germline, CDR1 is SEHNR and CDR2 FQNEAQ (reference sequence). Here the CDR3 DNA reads TGTGCCAGCAGCTCGAGAGGTACGACCGGGGAGCTGTTTTTT. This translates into CASSSRGTTGELFF.

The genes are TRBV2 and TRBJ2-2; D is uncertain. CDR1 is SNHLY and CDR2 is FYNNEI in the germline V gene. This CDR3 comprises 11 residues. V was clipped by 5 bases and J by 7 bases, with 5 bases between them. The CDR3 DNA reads TGTGCCAGCAGTATCCTCGGGGAGCTGTTTTTT. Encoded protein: CASSILGELFF. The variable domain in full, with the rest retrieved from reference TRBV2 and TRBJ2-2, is EPEVTQTPSHQVTQMGQEVILRCVPISNHLYFYWYRQILGQKVEFLVSFYNNEISEKSEIFDDQFSVERPDGSNFTLKIRSTKLEDSAMYFCASSILGELFFGEGSRLTVL.

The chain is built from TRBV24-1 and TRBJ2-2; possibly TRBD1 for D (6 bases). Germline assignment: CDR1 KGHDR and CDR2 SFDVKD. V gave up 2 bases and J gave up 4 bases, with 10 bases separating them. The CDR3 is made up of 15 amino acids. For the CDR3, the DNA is TGTGCCACCAGTGATTACAGGGAGTTCACCGGGGAGCTGTTTTTT. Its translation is CATSDYREFTGELFF.

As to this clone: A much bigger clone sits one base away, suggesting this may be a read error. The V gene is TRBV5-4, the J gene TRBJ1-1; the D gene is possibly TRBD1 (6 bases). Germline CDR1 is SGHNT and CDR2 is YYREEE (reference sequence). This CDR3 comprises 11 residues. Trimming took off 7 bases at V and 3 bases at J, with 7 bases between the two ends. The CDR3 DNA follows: TGTGCCAGCTACAGGGACACTGAAGCTTTCTTT. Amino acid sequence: CASYRDTEAFF.

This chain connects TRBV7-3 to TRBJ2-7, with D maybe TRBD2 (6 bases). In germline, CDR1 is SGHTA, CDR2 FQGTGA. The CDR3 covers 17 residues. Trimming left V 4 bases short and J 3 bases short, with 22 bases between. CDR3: CASSSTNPLASLYEQYF. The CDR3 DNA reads TGTGCCAGCAGCTCAACCAACCCACTAGCCAGTCTCTACGAGCAGTACTTC.

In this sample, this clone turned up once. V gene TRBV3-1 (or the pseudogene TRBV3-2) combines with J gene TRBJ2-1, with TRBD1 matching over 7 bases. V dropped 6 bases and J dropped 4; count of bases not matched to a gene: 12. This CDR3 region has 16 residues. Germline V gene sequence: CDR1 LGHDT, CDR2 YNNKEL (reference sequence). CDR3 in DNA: TGTGCCAGCAGTGCAAACAGGGGTTCAGCTTACAATGAGCAGTTCTTC. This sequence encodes CASSANRGSAYNEQFF.

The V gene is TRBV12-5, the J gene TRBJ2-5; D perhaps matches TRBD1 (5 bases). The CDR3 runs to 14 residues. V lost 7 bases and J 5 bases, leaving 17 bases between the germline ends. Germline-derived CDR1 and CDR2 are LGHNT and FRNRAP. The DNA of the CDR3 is TGTGCTAGTGATCTCGGGTCAGGGCTGGAGACCCAGTACTTC. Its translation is CASDLGSGLETQYF.

The CDR3 loop is CASSTGLWEQYF. DNA for the CDR3: TGTGCCAGCAGTACAGGGCTCTGGGAGCAGTACTTC. J is TRBJ2-7 and V is TRBV11-2, with a possible D match to TRBD1 (6 bases). The ends were cut back, 6 bases at V and 7 bases at J, with 13 bases in the middle. CDR3 length: 12 residues. CDR1 SGHAT and CDR2 FQNNGV come from the germline V gene.

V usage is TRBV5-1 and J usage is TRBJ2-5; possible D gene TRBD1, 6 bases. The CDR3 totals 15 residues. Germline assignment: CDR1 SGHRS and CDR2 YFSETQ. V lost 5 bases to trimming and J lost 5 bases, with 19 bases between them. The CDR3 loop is CASRPTGLGSETQYF. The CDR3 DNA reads TGCGCCAGCAGACCCACAGGGTTAGGGTCCGAGACCCAGTACTTC.

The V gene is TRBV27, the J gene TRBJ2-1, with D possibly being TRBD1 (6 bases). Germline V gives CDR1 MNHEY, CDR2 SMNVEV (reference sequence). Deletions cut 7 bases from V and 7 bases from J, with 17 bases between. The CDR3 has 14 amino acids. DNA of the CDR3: TGTGCCAGCATTCTAAATTTGGGGGCGAATGAGCAGTTCTTC. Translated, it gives CASILNLGANEQFF.

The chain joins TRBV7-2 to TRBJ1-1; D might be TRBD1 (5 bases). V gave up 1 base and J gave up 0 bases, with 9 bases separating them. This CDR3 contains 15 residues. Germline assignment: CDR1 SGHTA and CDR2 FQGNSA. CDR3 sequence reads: CASSLGTGMNTEAFF. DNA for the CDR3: TGTGCCAGCAGCTTAGGCACAGGCATGAACACTGAAGCTTTCTTT.

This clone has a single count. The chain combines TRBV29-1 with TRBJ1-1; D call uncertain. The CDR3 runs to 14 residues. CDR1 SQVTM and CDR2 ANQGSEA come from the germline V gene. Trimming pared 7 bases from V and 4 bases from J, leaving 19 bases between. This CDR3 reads CSAVGDPSITEAFF. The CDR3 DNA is TGCAGCGCCGTTGGAGATCCTTCGATCACTGAAGCTTTCTTT. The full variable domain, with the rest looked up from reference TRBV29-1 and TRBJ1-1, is SAVISQKPSRDICQRGTSLTIQCQVDSQVTMMFWYRQQPGQSLTLIATANQGSEATYESGFVIDKFPISRPNLTFSTLTVSNMSPEDSSIYLCSAVGDPSITEAFFGQGTRLTVV.

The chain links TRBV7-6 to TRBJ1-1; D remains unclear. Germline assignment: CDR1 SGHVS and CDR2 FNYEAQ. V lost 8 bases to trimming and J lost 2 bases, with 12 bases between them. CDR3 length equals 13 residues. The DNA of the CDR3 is TGTGCCAGCGGAATAGGAGCAAACACTGAAGCTTTCTTT. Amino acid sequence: CASGIGANTEAFF.

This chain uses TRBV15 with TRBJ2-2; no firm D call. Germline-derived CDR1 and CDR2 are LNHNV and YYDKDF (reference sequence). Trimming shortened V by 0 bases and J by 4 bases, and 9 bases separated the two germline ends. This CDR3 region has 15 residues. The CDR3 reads CATSRDRTVTGELFF. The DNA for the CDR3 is TGTGCCACCAGCAGAGATAGAACGGTCACCGGGGAGCTGTTTTTT. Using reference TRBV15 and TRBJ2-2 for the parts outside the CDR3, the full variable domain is DAMVIQNPRYQVTQFGKPVTLSCSQTLNHNVMYWYQQKSSQAPKLLFHYYDKDFNNEADTPDNFQSRRPNTSFCFLDIRSPGLGDTAMYLCATSRDRTVTGELFFGEGSRLTVL.

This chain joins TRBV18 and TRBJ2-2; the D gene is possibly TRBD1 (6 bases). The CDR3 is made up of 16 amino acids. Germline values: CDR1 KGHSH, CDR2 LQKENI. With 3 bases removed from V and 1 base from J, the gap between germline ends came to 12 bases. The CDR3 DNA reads TGTGCCAGCTCACCCGACAGGTCCAGGAACACCGGGGAGCTGTTTTTT. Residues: CASSPDRSRNTGELFF.

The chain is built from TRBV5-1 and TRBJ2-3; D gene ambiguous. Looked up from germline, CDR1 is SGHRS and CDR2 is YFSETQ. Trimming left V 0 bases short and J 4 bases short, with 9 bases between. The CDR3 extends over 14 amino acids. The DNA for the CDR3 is TGCGCCAGCAGCTTGGTAGGTAGCTCAGATACGCAGTATTTT. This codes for CASSLVGSSDTQYF.

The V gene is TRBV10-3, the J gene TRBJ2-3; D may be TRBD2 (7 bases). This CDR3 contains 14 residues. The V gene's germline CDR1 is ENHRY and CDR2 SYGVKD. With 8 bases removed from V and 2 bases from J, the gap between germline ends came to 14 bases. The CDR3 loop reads CAIGAGAITDTQYF. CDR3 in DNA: TGTGCCATCGGGGCGGGGGCGATCACAGATACGCAGTATTTT.